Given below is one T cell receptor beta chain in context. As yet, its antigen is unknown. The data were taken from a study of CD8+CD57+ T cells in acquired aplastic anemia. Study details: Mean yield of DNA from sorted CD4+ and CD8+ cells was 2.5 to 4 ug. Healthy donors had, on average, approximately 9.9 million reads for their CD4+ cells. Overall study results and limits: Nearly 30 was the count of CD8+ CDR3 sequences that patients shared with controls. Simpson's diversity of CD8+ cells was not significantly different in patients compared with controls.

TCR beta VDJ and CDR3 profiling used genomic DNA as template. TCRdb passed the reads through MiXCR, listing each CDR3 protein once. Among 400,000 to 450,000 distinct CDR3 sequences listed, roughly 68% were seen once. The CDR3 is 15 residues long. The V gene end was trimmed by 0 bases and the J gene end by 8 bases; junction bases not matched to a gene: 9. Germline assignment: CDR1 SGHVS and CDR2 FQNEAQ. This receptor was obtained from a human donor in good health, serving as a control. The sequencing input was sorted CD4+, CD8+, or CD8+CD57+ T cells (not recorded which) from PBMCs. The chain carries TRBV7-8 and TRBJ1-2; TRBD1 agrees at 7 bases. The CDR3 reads CASSLAAEGAVGYTF. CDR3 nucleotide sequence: TGTGCCAGCAGCTTAGCAGCAGAGGGGGCAGTAGGCTACACCTTC. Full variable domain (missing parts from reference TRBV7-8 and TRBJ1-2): GAGVSQSPRYKVAKRGQDVALRCDPISGHVSLFWYQQALGQGPEFLTYFQNEAQLDKSGLPSDRFFAERPEGSVSTLKIQRTQQEDSAVYLCASSLAAEGAVGYTFGSGTRLTVV.